Shown below are 12 T cell receptor beta chains from a single sample sequenced in a study of yellow fever vaccine responses in identical twins. Each CDR3 protein gets one entry after TCRdb re-called the RT-PCR reads with MiXCR. The sample contains 20,000 or so distinct CDR3 sequences, about 65% of which appear only once. The sample was T cells from blood (PBMCs), unsorted or a sorted subset (not recorded which), taken before or after yellow fever vaccination (not recorded which). These receptors all stem from a young woman who received the yellow fever vaccine.

This clonotype was recorded a few times. The chain joins TRBV29-1 to TRBJ2-5, with TRBD2 matching 11 bases. The CDR3 has 13 amino acids. Germline CDR1 reads SQVTM; CDR2 reads ANQGSEA. Trimming cost V 8 bases and J 1 base; bases outside gene matches: 3. The CDR3 region has the DNA TGCAGCCAGACTAGCGGGGTCCAAGAGACCCAGTACTTC. Translated, it gives CSQTSGVQETQYF.

The V and J genes are TRBV2 and TRBJ2-3, with unresolved D. Germline CDR1 and CDR2: SNHLY and FYNNEI. Trimming cost V 4 bases and J 4 bases, with 6 bases left between them. There are 12 residues in the CDR3. Here the CDR3 reads CASSAVADTQYF. CDR3 DNA sequence: TGTGCCAGCAGTGCCGTGGCAGATACGCAGTATTTT.

The genes are TRBV11-2 and TRBJ1-1, with a tentative D call TRBD1 (5 bases). Germline V gene data show CDR1 as SGHAT and CDR2 as FQNNGV. The CDR3 contains 15 residues. Trimming pared 6 bases from V and 1 base from J, leaving 15 bases between. The CDR3 is CASRPNQGQNTEAFF. CDR3 bases: TGTGCCAGCAGGCCTAATCAGGGCCAGAACACTGAAGCTTTCTTT.

J is TRBJ2-1 and V is TRBV9; the match to TRBD2 covers 7 bases. J lost 9 bases, V lost 4 bases, and 16 bases had no gene match. The CDR3 has 16 amino acids. The germline gives CDR1 SGDLS, CDR2 YYNGEE. Here the CDR3 reads CASSSQTGTNLIEQFF. Written as DNA, the CDR3 is TGTGCCAGCAGCTCCCAAACCGGGACTAACCTTATTGAGCAGTTCTTC.

The chain combines TRBV18 with TRBJ1-1; D remains ambiguous. Germline V gives CDR1 KGHSH, CDR2 LQKENI. Trimming removed 5 bases at V and 1 base at J, with 8 bases between. The CDR3 covers 13 residues. The DNA for the CDR3 is TGTGCCAGCTCAGTCAACAAGAACACTGAAGCTTTCTTT. Translating it yields CASSVNKNTEAFF.

The chain has TRBV4-3 and TRBJ2-1, with 13 bases that match TRBD2. The CDR3 runs 15 residues. The germline CDR1 and CDR2 sequences are LGHNA and YSLEER. Trimming took 3 bases from V and 5 from J; bases not matched to a gene: 1. CDR3 residues: CASSHGTSGDNEQFF. Here the CDR3 DNA reads TGCGCCAGCAGCCATGGGACTAGCGGGGACAATGAGCAGTTCTTC.

V and J are TRBV11-3 and TRBJ2-5; D may be TRBD1 or TRBD2 (5 bases each). Germline values: CDR1 SGHNT, CDR2 YENEEA. The germline V and J ends were trimmed by 0 bases and 5 bases, with 7 bases remaining between them. The CDR3 extends over 13 amino acids. CDR3 residues: CASSLERGETQYF. The CDR3 DNA follows: TGTGCCAGCAGCTTAGAGAGGGGTGAGACCCAGTACTTC.

The V call is TRBV7-9, the J call TRBJ1-2; D gene unclear. The V gene's germline CDR1 is SEHNR and CDR2 FQNEAQ (reference sequence). The CDR3 has 13 amino acids. Between the trimmed V and J ends, which lost 7 bases and 2 bases, there was a span of 11 bases. CDR3 sequence: CASNSGENYGYTF. The CDR3 region has the DNA TGTGCCAGCAACAGTGGAGAGAACTATGGCTACACCTTC. Full variable domain (rest looked up from reference TRBV7-9 and TRBJ1-2): DTGVSQNPRHKITKRGQNVTFRCDPISEHNRLYWYRQTLGQGPEFLTYFQNEAQLEKSRLLSDRFSAERPKGSFSTLEIQRTEQGDSAMYLCASNSGENYGYTFGSGTRLTVV.

In this sample, this clonotype turned up once. This sequence joins TRBV29-1 and TRBJ2-3; D uncertain. The CDR3 consists of 14 residues. Germline-derived CDR1 and CDR2 are SQVTM and ANQGSEA. V lost 8 bases to trimming and J lost 0 bases, with 15 bases between them. The CDR3 coding sequence is TGCAGCTGGGATTCAGGACCCAGCACAGATACGCAGTATTTT. Protein product: CSWDSGPSTDTQYF.

This rearrangement joins TRBV18 to TRBJ2-7, with D maybe TRBD2 (5 bases). Trimming left V 2 bases short and J 7 bases short, with 15 bases between. The CDR3 spans 14 residues. Germline CDR1 and CDR2: KGHSH and LQKENI. The CDR3 DNA reads as TGTGCCAGCTCACCAGTAGCCCCTACGGGGGAGCAGTACTTC. Amino acids: CASSPVAPTGEQYF. The whole variable domain, filled in from reference TRBV18 and TRBJ2-7, reads NAGVMQNPRHLVRRRGQEARLRCSPMKGHSHVYWYRQLPEEGLKFMVYLQKENIIDESGMPKERFSAEFPKEGPSILRIQQVVRGDSAAYFCASSPVAPTGEQYFGPGTRLTVT.

This clonotype has only one observation. This chain links TRBV13 with TRBJ1-5; D possibly corresponds to TRBD1 (5 bases). Germline CDR1 reads PRHDT; CDR2 reads FYEKMQ (reference sequence). The CDR3 loop spans 14 amino acids. Trimming removed 4 bases from V and 4 bases from J, with 11 bases in between. The CDR3 here is CASSSGARNQPQHF. The CDR3 DNA follows: TGTGCCAGCAGCTCCGGGGCGAGGAATCAGCCCCAGCATTTT.

V and J are TRBV13 and TRBJ2-3; no clear D. The germline V gene has CDR1 PRHDT and CDR2 FYEKMQ (reference sequence). The V and J ends lost 11 bases and 0 bases respectively, with 15 bases between them. The CDR3 consists of 14 residues. CDR3 residues: CAGGVWASTDTQYF. The CDR3 region has the DNA TGTGCCGGCGGAGTTTGGGCCAGCACAGATACGCAGTATTTT.